This TCR beta chain was found in a study of T cell clonality in common variable immunodeficiency (dated by TCRdb to the mid-2010s). Overall results and qualifications from the work: Fewer TCRbeta clones were shared among CVID subjects than among healthy controls (p < 0.0001). Differences among patients in the CVID cohort limited the correlations between repertoire features and clinical complications. CVID TCRbeta sequences were reported to have fewer deletions and N-nucleotide insertions and to lack highly modified clones with 13 or more V deletions. According to the authors, finding the cause of the higher clonality in CVID would require sequencing the repertoires of T cell subpopulations. Despite equal DNA input, controls averaged approximately 84,000 unique sequences per sample versus about 30,000 in CVID samples. TCRbeta clonality was higher in CVID subjects than in healthy controls (t-test p = 0.018), and the increase was most characteristic of about a third of subjects.

Predominantly Caucasian heritage was noted among both the CVID patients and the healthy controls. From each donor, about 5 to 8.5 ml of heparinized peripheral whole blood was collected. Genomic DNA from adults with common variable immune deficiency (CVID) and from healthy adult controls was used to sequence TCRbeta CDR3 repertoires. The control group comprised some 22 healthy adult volunteers, some 12 female and about 10 male, aged about 23 to 66 years with a mean age of around 32. To isolate peripheral blood mononuclear cells, diluted blood was subjected to density centrifugation over Hypaque 1077 or Ficoll-Paque. Genomic DNA was obtained from unsorted mononuclear cells through either Qiagen column purification or a centrifugation-based method. From the cysteine through the phenylalanine, the CDR3 covers 13 amino acids. The DNA shown is the part of the CDR3 that was read: 30 bases, in frame from base 1. CDR1 SGHTA and CDR2 FQGTGA are derived from the germline V gene. Trimming at the junction amounts to 5 bases on V and 1 base on J, and the germline ends lie 8 bases apart.

CVID samples and control samples contributed equivalent amounts of genomic DNA as sequencing input. For every sample, a 60 bp segment covering the rearranged TCRbeta CDR3 region was amplified and then sequenced. The immunoSEQ assay, a bias-corrected multiplex PCR combined with high-throughput sequencing, was used to amplify TCRbeta. Per the source publication's procedure: Every unique nucleotide sequence counted as a clone and was annotated with V, D and J genes, copy number and frequency. Sequences were labeled productive if in frame, and non-productive if out of frame or containing stop codons. As previously described, clonality was computed from Shannon's entropy. The predicted amino acid sequences of productive clones were used to derive mean CDR3 Kyte-Doolittle hydropathy. Using the R hclust function, scaled V gene usage was clustered hierarchically with Manhattan distance and complete linkage. Clone sharing by CDR3 amino acid sequence was assessed by resampling 12 repertoires per group over 100 rounds. The repertoires were screened for around 70 published EBV-specific TCRbeta sequences and 200 to 250 published CMV-specific TCRbeta sequences. After a couple of CVID samples that produced fewer than 10,000 sequences were dropped from the analysis, 42 CVID repertoires remained. TCRdb took this table from immuneACCESS and kept in-frame rearrangements with V and J called. Such tables lack part of the clones; where checked against another copy, unresolved V genes explain under half of the gap, and the rest is unexplained. V, J and clone size were drawn from that table, and D and trimming were deduced from the DNA. The sample comprises some 53,000 clones, and every one was counted more than once. The ten largest clones represent approximately 3.6% of the sample.

There are many counts of this clone. Its recognized antigen is unknown. The read gets to within 3 residues of the CDR3 end, and the germline J gene fills in the rest. The sample comprised peripheral blood mononuclear cells. This chain is built from TRBV7-3 and TRBJ1-1; the D gene cannot be named for sure. This clonotype was sampled from a person aged 18 to 75 in good health. The covered CDR3 bases are TGTGCCAGCAGCCGCCGACAGAACACTGAA. This encodes CASSRRQNTE. From start to end, the CDR3 is CASSRRQNTEAFF.